Each of the 32 T cell receptor beta chains below was sequenced from the same sample in a study of PD-L1 blockade in urothelial cancer. Profiling relied on immunoSEQ multiplex PCR, and the TCRdb table lists in-frame clones only, not all of them. The sample lists around 120,000 clones, 75% to 90% occurring once. The time point was: peripheral blood 6 weeks after treatment start. The source material was PBMCs, sampled around atezolizumab (anti-PD-L1) treatment. The receptors derive from a man in his sixties with urothelial cancer.

V usage is TRBV7-8 and J usage is TRBJ1-5; 9 nucleotides match TRBD1. This CDR3 has 16 residues. Per the germline V gene, CDR1 is SGHVS and CDR2 is FQNEAQ. The V gene end was trimmed by 4 bases and the J gene end by 4 bases; junction bases not matched to a gene: 8. The CDR3 protein is CASSSAGTGLNQPQHF. The CDR3 bases are TGTGCCAGCAGCTCCGCCGGGACAGGGTTAAATCAGCCCCAGCATTTT.

This clone was seen only once. The chain links TRBV7-3 to TRBJ2-2; D is unresolved. The CDR3 spans 12 residues. Germline assignment: CDR1 SGHTA and CDR2 FQGTGA. Trimming took off 5 bases at V and 7 bases at J, with 8 bases between the two ends. CDR3 DNA: TGTGCCAGCAGCCGGAGCAGCGGGGAGCTGTTTTTT. It encodes CASSRSSGELFF.

The chain's CDR3 is CASSSGLPRTYEQYF. The CDR3 region has the DNA TGTGCCAGCAGCTCAGGACTGCCCAGAACCTACGAGCAGTACTTC. The chain is built from TRBV6-5 and TRBJ2-7; tentative D call: TRBD2 (5 bases). Germline assignment: CDR1 MNHEY and CDR2 SVGAGI. This CDR3 region has 15 residues. Trimming stripped 6 bases from V and 2 bases from J, with 17 bases between.

The chain recombines TRBV5-4 with TRBJ2-7, with TRBD1 identical over 8 bases. V gave up 4 bases and J gave up 5 bases; unmatched junction bases: 8. CDR1 and CDR2 from the germline V gene are SGHNT and YYREEE (reference sequence). This CDR3 contains 14 residues. In DNA form, the CDR3 reads TGTGCCAGCAGCCGCCGATCGGACAGGGACGAGCAGTACTTC. The encoded protein is CASSRRSDRDEQYF.

The chain carries TRBV6-4 and TRBJ1-3, with D maybe TRBD1 (5 bases). This CDR3 spans 15 amino acids. CDR1 and CDR2 from the germline V gene are MRHNA and SNTAGT. Trimming cost V 8 bases and J 4 bases, with 18 bases left between them. The CDR3 loop is CASGEGRDSGNTIYF. In DNA, the CDR3 is TGTGCCAGCGGAGAGGGCAGGGACTCAGGAAACACCATATATTTT.

CDR3 sequence reads: CASSLVGLTGETQYF. In nucleotides, the CDR3 is TGTGCCAGCAGCTTAGTCGGTCTCACAGGAGAGACCCAGTACTTC. This sequence joins TRBV7-8 and TRBJ2-5; D possibly corresponds to TRBD1 (5 bases). Germline V lookup: CDR1 SGHVS, CDR2 FQNEAQ. Trimming pared 1 base from V and 4 bases from J, leaving 13 bases between. The CDR3 length is 15 residues.

The chain couples TRBV28 to TRBJ1-2; maybe TRBD1 (5 bases). V dropped 7 bases and J dropped 4 bases, with 19 bases sitting between them. CDR1 and CDR2 from the germline V gene are MDHEN and SYDVKM. The CDR3 runs 15 residues. CDR3 sequence (DNA): TGTGCCAGCATTTCCGGGGGAGGAGCTCTCTATGGCTACACCTTC. The encoded protein is CASISGGGALYGYTF.

The CDR3 loop is CASSQEGGSGEQYF. Here the CDR3 DNA reads TGCGCCAGCAGCCAAGAAGGCGGGAGTGGCGAGCAGTACTTC. The chain couples TRBV4-1 to TRBJ2-7, with 7 nucleotides matching TRBD2. There are 14 residues in the CDR3. Per the germline V gene, CDR1 is MGHRA and CDR2 is YSYEKL. With V trimmed by 0 bases and J by 6 bases, 5 bases remained unmatched.

About this clone itself: Within the sample, other DNA sequences also encode this same CDR3. J is TRBJ2-7 and V is TRBV6-6, with D hard to call. CDR3 length equals 15 residues. The germline gives CDR1 MNHNY, CDR2 SVGAGI (reference sequence). Trimming took 0 bases from V and 0 from J, leaving 9 bases between them. CDR3 region: CASSYSPDNSYEQYF. Here the CDR3 DNA reads TGTGCCAGCAGTTACTCCCCAGACAACTCCTACGAGCAGTACTTC.

V usage is TRBV7-3 and J usage is TRBJ1-6, with D perhaps matching TRBD1 (5 bases). The CDR3 extends over 13 amino acids. V lost 5 bases to trimming and J lost 8 bases, with 10 bases between them. Germline loops: CDR1 SGHTA, CDR2 FQGTGA. The CDR3: CASSQQGDSPLHF. The CDR3 nucleotides are TGTGCCAGCAGCCAACAAGGGGATTCACCCCTCCACTTT.

The V call is TRBV19, the J call TRBJ2-7; the D gene is possibly TRBD1 (5 bases). V lost 5 bases, J lost 3 bases, and 11 bases lay in between. This CDR3 is built from 13 residues. From germline, CDR1 is LNHDA and CDR2 SQIVND (reference sequence). The CDR3 here is CASSANQGYEQYF. The CDR3, as DNA: TGTGCCAGTAGTGCGAATCAGGGCTACGAGCAGTACTTC. The variable domain in full, with the rest retrieved from reference TRBV19 and TRBJ2-7, is DGGITQSPKYLFRKEGQNVTLSCEQNLNHDAMYWYRQDPGQGLRLIYYSQIVNDFQKGDIAEGYSVSREKKESFPLTVTSAQKNPTAFYLCASSANQGYEQYFGPGTRLTVT.

V is TRBV5-1 and J is TRBJ2-5; the D is unclear. The CDR3 totals 11 residues. Between the trimmed V and J ends, which lost 2 bases and 5 bases, there was a span of 4 bases. CDR1 is SGHRS and CDR2 is YFSETQ in the germline V gene. The CDR3 region has the DNA TGCGCCAGCAGCTTCCGGGAGACCCAGTACTTC. It is translated as CASSFRETQYF.

This rearrangement joins TRBV9 to TRBJ2-1, with 7 bases fitting TRBD1. The CDR3 is 16 residues long. V lost 4 bases and J lost 7; bases outside the gene matches: 14. Germline loops: CDR1 SGDLS, CDR2 YYNGEE. CDR3 loop: CASSSSGGGRRNEQFF. Here the CDR3 DNA reads TGTGCCAGCAGCTCCTCAGGGGGTGGACGTAGGAATGAGCAGTTCTTC.

This rearrangement joins TRBV19 to TRBJ2-3; a weak D match, TRBD1 (6 bases). Germline CDR1 reads LNHDA; CDR2 reads SQIVND (reference sequence). The germline V and J ends were trimmed by 7 bases and 5 bases, with 25 bases remaining between them. The CDR3 totals 17 residues. In DNA, the CDR3 is TGTGCCAGTACCAGCGCCCGAGGGGGTGGGGGTAGAGATACGCAGTATTTT. Amino acids: CASTSARGGGGRDTQYF.

This clone was found once. The J gene is TRBJ2-5, the V gene TRBV28, with 7 positions matching TRBD1. The CDR3 sequence is 15 residues long. From germline, CDR1 is MDHEN and CDR2 SYDVKM. The trim removed 3 bases at V and 2 bases at J, leaving 6 bases unmatched. CDR3: CASSFGSQGQETQYF. The CDR3 DNA sequence: TGTGCCAGCAGTTTTGGATCACAGGGGCAAGAGACCCAGTACTTC.

This rearrangement joins TRBV28 to TRBJ2-3, with 11 bases aligning to TRBD2. The V gene end was trimmed by 5 bases and the J gene end by 3 bases; junction bases not matched to a gene: 10. CDR1 is MDHEN and CDR2 is SYDVKM in the germline V gene. The CDR3 loop spans 17 amino acids. DNA of the CDR3: TGTGCCAGCAGTCCCGACCGACTAGCGGGGAGGACAGATACGCAGTATTTT. Protein sequence: CASSPDRLAGRTDTQYF.

The chain joins TRBV19 to TRBJ2-7, with a tentative D call TRBD2 (5 bases). The V gene lost 7 bases and the J gene lost 5 bases, with 18 bases spanning the gap. This CDR3 region has 14 residues. Per the germline V gene, CDR1 is LNHDA and CDR2 is SQIVND (reference sequence). The CDR3 loop reads CASTMRGFMNEQYF. CDR3 coding DNA: TGTGCCAGTACTATGAGAGGGTTCATGAACGAGCAGTACTTC.

This rearrangement joins TRBV9 to TRBJ2-2; 9 nucleotides match TRBD1. This CDR3 is built from 17 residues. Germline trimming cut 6 bases from V and 6 bases from J; bases unmatched to any gene: 15. Germline-derived CDR1 and CDR2 are SGDLS and YYNGEE. CDR3 amino acids: CASTRPPSTGGAGELFF. CDR3 nucleotide sequence: TGTGCCAGCACCAGACCCCCGTCGACAGGGGGTGCCGGGGAGCTGTTTTTT.

The chain employs TRBV19 and TRBJ2-7; D may be TRBD1 (5 bases). The CDR3 is 12 amino acids. V gave up 6 bases and J gave up 2 bases, with 8 bases separating them. Per the germline V gene, CDR1 is LNHDA and CDR2 is SQIVND (reference sequence). CDR3 sequence: CASSGQAYEQYF. The CDR3 DNA sequence: TGTGCCAGTAGCGGACAAGCCTACGAGCAGTACTTC.

V gene TRBV6-1 combines with J gene TRBJ2-7; D perhaps matches TRBD1 (6 bases). V lost 0 bases and J lost 4, with 16 bases in between. Germline V CDR1 and CDR2: MNHNS, SASEGT. The length of the CDR3 is 16 residues. CDR3 nucleotide sequence: TGTGCCAGCAGTGAAGCTAGGGGGACGTCCATATACGAGCAGTACTTC. This gives the protein CASSEARGTSIYEQYF.

The chain links TRBV5-1 to TRBJ1-1, with D hard to call. The length of the CDR3 is 16 residues. V was trimmed by 3 bases and J by 0 bases, leaving 15 bases between them. Germline CDR1 SGHRS, CDR2 YFSETQ. CDR3 protein: CASSSRLTGLNTEAFF. The CDR3 nucleotides are TGCGCCAGCAGCTCACGATTGACGGGATTGAACACTGAAGCTTTCTTT.

This chain joins TRBV11-1 and TRBJ2-1; 9 nucleotides agree with TRBD1. The CDR3 totals 15 residues. Trimming removed 1 base from V and 5 bases from J; junction bases left unmatched: 3. Germline V gives CDR1 SGHAT, CDR2 FQDESV (reference sequence). The CDR3 region is CASSLDGTGNNEQFF. Written as DNA, the CDR3 is TGTGCCAGCAGCTTAGATGGGACAGGGAACAATGAGCAGTTCTTC.

This chain uses TRBV5-5 with TRBJ2-1; D is perhaps TRBD1 (6 bases). Looked up from germline, CDR1 is SGHKS and CDR2 is YYEKEE (reference sequence). The CDR3 is 15 amino acids. With 3 bases removed from V and 0 bases from J, the gap between germline ends came to 10 bases. The CDR3 bases are TGTGCCAGCAGCTCCCGGGACAACTCCTACAATGAGCAGTTCTTC. This encodes CASSSRDNSYNEQFF. Filled out from reference TRBV5-5 and TRBJ2-1, the complete variable domain reads DAGVTQSPTHLIKTRGQQVTLRCSPISGHKSVSWYQQVLGQGPQFIFQYYEKEERGRGNFPDRFSARQFPNYSSELNVNALLLGDSALYLCASSSRDNSYNEQFFGPGTRLTVL.

The chain joins TRBV9 to TRBJ1-1; TRBD1 aligns across 8 bases. The CDR3 runs 17 residues. The V segment lost 0 bases and the J segment 3 bases; nucleotides outside the gene matches: 10. CDR1 is SGDLS, CDR2 YYNGEE, per germline. The CDR3 region has the DNA TGTGCCAGCAGCGTAGCGGGGCAGGGGGCTTCATACACTGAAGCTTTCTTT. The encoded protein is CASSVAGQGASYTEAFF. The entire variable domain, with the rest obtained from reference TRBV9 and TRBJ1-1, is as follows: DSGVTQTPKHLITATGQRVTLRCSPRSGDLSVYWYQQSLDQGLQFLIQYYNGEERAKGNILERFSAQQFPDLHSELNLSSLELGDSALYFCASSVAGQGASYTEAFFGQGTRLTVV.

The CDR3 nucleotides read TGTGCCAGCAGCGGTGGGGGCGGAGAGACCCAGTACTTC. Translating gives CASSGGGGETQYF. The gene calls are TRBV7-2 and TRBJ2-5, with D perhaps TRBD1 (6 bases). The V gene's germline CDR1 is SGHTA and CDR2 FQGNSA. The CDR3 spans 13 residues. With 5 bases removed from V and 4 bases from J, the gap between germline ends came to 11 bases.

This clone was found once. The chain uses TRBV6-5 and TRBJ2-1, with 9 bases lining up with TRBD2. From germline, CDR1 is MNHEY and CDR2 SVGAGI. The CDR3 extends over 16 amino acids. The J segment lost 5 bases and the V segment lost 0 bases, leaving 5 bases of the junction unmatched. CDR3 nucleotide sequence: TGTGCCAGCAGTTACTCGGGCGGGGGGGGAAACAATGAGCAGTTCTTC. Its translation is CASSYSGGGGNNEQFF.

The V and J genes are TRBV10-3 and TRBJ1-1, with D perhaps matching TRBD1 (5 bases). Trimming removed 3 bases at V and 10 bases at J, with 12 bases between. Germline V gene lookup returns CDR1 ENHRY and CDR2 SYGVKD. The CDR3 contains 12 residues. CDR3: CAISDNGGAAFF. The CDR3 nucleotides are TGTGCCATCAGTGATAACGGGGGTGCAGCTTTCTTT.

This sequence joins TRBV5-1 and TRBJ2-6; TRBD1 matches 8 bases. J was trimmed by 2 bases and V by 0 bases; bases with no gene match: 7. Germline loops: CDR1 SGHRS, CDR2 YFSETQ. This CDR3 comprises 18 residues. CDR3 bases: TGCGCCAGCAGCTTGGAGGAGCAGGGGGCTGCTGGGGCCAACGTCCTGACTTTC. Amino acids: CASSLEEQGAAGANVLTF.

V and J are TRBV18 and TRBJ2-7; TRBD1 aligns across 9 bases. The length of the CDR3 is 15 residues. With 2 bases clipped from V and 4 bases from J, the junction kept 6 bases outside the gene matches. In germline, CDR1 is KGHSH, CDR2 LQKENI. The CDR3 sequence is CASSPSADRGYEQYF. In nucleotides, the CDR3 is TGTGCCAGCTCACCATCGGCGGACAGGGGTTACGAGCAGTACTTC.

J is TRBJ2-1 and V is TRBV9, with 7 bases lining up with TRBD2. Germline V gene lookup returns CDR1 SGDLS and CDR2 YYNGEE. The J segment lost 6 bases and the V segment lost 2 bases, leaving 11 bases of the junction unmatched. The CDR3 is made up of 16 amino acids. CDR3 nucleotides: TGTGCCAGCAGCGTTGCCAGCGGGGACGTAGGCAATGAGCAGTTCTTC. It specifies CASSVASGDVGNEQFF. Full variable domain (missing parts from reference TRBV9 and TRBJ2-1): DSGVTQTPKHLITATGQRVTLRCSPRSGDLSVYWYQQSLDQGLQFLIQYYNGEERAKGNILERFSAQQFPDLHSELNLSSLELGDSALYFCASSVASGDVGNEQFFGPGTRLTVL.

J is TRBJ2-5 and V is TRBV6-1; weak D call: TRBD1 (6 bases). Trimming shortened V by 1 base and J by 4 bases, and 13 bases separated the two germline ends. Germline V gene lookup returns CDR1 MNHNS and CDR2 SASEGT. The CDR3 runs to 15 residues. The CDR3 loop reads CASSEGGRGPETQYF. The CDR3, as DNA: TGTGCCAGCAGTGAAGGGGGCAGGGGCCCAGAGACCCAGTACTTC.

V gene TRBV16 combines with J gene TRBJ1-1; D call uncertain. The V end was cut by 0 bases, the J end by 1 base, with 3 bases between. The germline V gene has CDR1 KGHSY and CDR2 FQNENV. The CDR3 contains 13 residues. The CDR3 sequence: CASSQSANTEAFF. The DNA of the CDR3 is TGTGCCAGCAGCCAATCGGCGAACACTGAAGCTTTCTTT. The entire variable domain, with the rest obtained from reference TRBV16 and TRBJ1-1, is as follows: GEEVAQTPKHLVRGEGQKAKLYCAPIKGHSYVFWYQQVLKNEFKFLISFQNENVFDETGMPKERFSAKCLPNSPCSLEIQATKLEDSAVYFCASSQSANTEAFFGQGTRLTVV.